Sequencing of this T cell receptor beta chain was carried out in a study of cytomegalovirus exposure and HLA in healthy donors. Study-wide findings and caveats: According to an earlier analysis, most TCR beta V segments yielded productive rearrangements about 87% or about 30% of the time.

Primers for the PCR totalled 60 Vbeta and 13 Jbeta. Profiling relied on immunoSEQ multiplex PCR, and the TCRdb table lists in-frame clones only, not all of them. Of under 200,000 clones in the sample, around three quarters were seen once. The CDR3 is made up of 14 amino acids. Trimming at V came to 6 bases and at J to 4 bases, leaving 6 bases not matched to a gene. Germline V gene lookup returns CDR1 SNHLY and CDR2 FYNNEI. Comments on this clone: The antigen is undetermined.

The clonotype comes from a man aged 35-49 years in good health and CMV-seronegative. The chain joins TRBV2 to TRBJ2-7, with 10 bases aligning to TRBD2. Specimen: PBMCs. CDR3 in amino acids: CASRASGSGYEQYF. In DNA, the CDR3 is TGTGCCAGCAGAGCTAGCGGGAGCGGGTACGAGCAGTACTTC. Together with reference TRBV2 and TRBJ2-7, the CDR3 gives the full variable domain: EPEVTQTPSHQVTQMGQEVILRCVPISNHLYFYWYRQILGQKVEFLVSFYNNEISEKSEIFDDQFSVERPDGSNFTLKIRSTKLEDSAMYFCASRASGSGYEQYFGPGTRLTVT.